This T cell receptor (beta chain) was obtained from a study of shared clonotypes between healthy human individuals. Terminally differentiated effector memory CD45RA+ cells were excluded from the naive CD8 cells, which were CD45RO-negative and positively selected for CCR7. Germline CDR1 and CDR2: MNHEY and SMNVEV (reference sequence). Trimming stripped 4 bases from V and 9 bases from J, with 13 bases between. This CDR3 is 13 amino acids long. Produced via immunoSEQ multiplex PCR; TCRdb's table is partial and in-frame only. The repertoire includes approximately 2,000,000 clones, 90% to 95% of them detected once, and roughly 1.7% sits in the top ten.

The chain has TRBV27 and TRBJ1-5; D unclear. Sequenced sample: naive CD8+ T cells from PBMCs. The clonotype originates from a man between 18 and 29 years old in good health. Some clones in this sample may be carry-over from other donors' samples. DNA for the CDR3: TGTGCCAGCAGTTCGGTATCTTTTCTGCCCCAGCATTTT. Residues: CASSSVSFLPQHF.